The sequence of this TCR beta chain was determined in a study of cytomegalovirus exposure and HLA in healthy donors. On the study more broadly: Earlier results showed roughly 110 million unique TCR beta sequences derived from approximately 170 million T cells. The study's findings and limits: There were some public TCRs occurring in many donors, but most TCR sequences were rare. In a later analysis, specific HLA alleles were associated with 15,000 to 20,000 TCR beta sequences at a 0.05 false discovery rate.

Concerning this clone itself: Its antigen is currently unknown.

This PCR relied on a set of 60 Vbeta primers and 13 Jbeta primers. Clones were read by immunoSEQ multiplex PCR, and TCRdb kept only the in-frame ones, dropping some. Of under 200,000 clones listed, more than 70% were seen once; the top ten hold around 6.6%. The sequence was obtained from a male donor in good health and CMV-seropositive. Material for sequencing was PBMCs.

CDR3 nucleotide sequence: TGTGCCAGCAGCTTAGAGACGGGTTCGGCGTTCTTC. Amino acid sequence: CASSLETGSAFF. This rearrangement joins TRBV7-8 to TRBJ2-1; D not resolved. The CDR3 has 12 amino acids. The V and J ends lost 1 base and 15 bases respectively, with 13 bases between them. Germline assignment: CDR1 SGHVS and CDR2 FQNEAQ.